This TCR beta chain stems from a study of CD8 T cells in Susac syndrome. An amount of RNA that ranged from about 0.45 to 1 ug was reverse transcribed with random hexamers. One entry per CDR3 protein results from TCRdb running MiXCR on the immunoSEQ multiplex PCR reads. The sample includes some 120,000 distinct CDR3 sequences, around 91% of them seen just once. CDR1 and CDR2 from the germline V gene are MDHEN and SYDVKM. Trimming took off 7 bases at V and 0 bases at J, with 12 bases between the two ends. This CDR3 has 14 residues. Specimen: CD8+ T cells from PBMCs. This chain connects TRBV28 to TRBJ1-1, with D unresolved. The receptor's source is a human donor with multiple sclerosis. The CDR3: CASISPPLNTEAFF. The CDR3 nucleotides read TGTGCCAGCATTTCCCCTCCATTGAACACTGAAGCTTTCTTT.